Shown below are 23 T cell receptor beta chains from a single sample sequenced in a study of identifying expanded T cells in peripheral blood. Profiling relied on immunoSEQ multiplex PCR, and the TCRdb table lists in-frame clones only, not all of them. Of about 52,000 clones in the sample, approximately 82% were seen once. Specimen: blood. These receptors were obtained from a person between 18 and 75 years old in good health.

This chain connects TRBV27 to TRBJ2-1; 7 bases fit TRBD2. Trimming took 1 base from V and 0 from J; bases not matched to a gene: 3. The CDR3 contains 16 residues. Germline values: CDR1 MNHEY, CDR2 SMNVEV (reference sequence). The CDR3 DNA reads TGTGCCAGCAGTTTATTTGGGGGGGGCTCCTACAATGAGCAGTTCTTC. Its protein product is CASSLFGGGSYNEQFF.

The genes are TRBV30 and TRBJ1-2; D is ambiguous. Between the trimmed V and J ends, which lost 0 bases and 4 bases, there was a span of 12 bases. This CDR3 is 14 amino acids long. In germline, CDR1 is GTSNPN, CDR2 SVGIG (reference sequence). CDR3 residues: CAWSVRSGIYGYTF. DNA of the CDR3: TGTGCCTGGAGTGTACGTTCCGGGATCTATGGCTACACCTTC. The full variable domain, in which reference TRBV30 and TRBJ1-2 provide the parts outside the CDR3, is SQTIHQWPATLVQPVGSPLSLECTVEGTSNPNLYWYRQAAGRGLQLLFYSVGIGQISSEVPQNLSASRPQDRQFILSSKKLLLSDSGFYLCAWSVRSGIYGYTFGSGTRLTVV.

The chain joins TRBV5-5 to TRBJ1-1; tentatively, D is TRBD1 (6 bases). Germline V gives CDR1 SGHKS, CDR2 YYEKEE (reference sequence). The CDR3 has 14 amino acids. The germline V and J ends were trimmed by 0 bases and 0 bases, with 6 bases remaining between them. The CDR3 coding sequence is TGTGCCAGCAGCTTGGACAGGGTGAACACTGAAGCTTTCTTT. It codes for CASSLDRVNTEAFF.

This sequence joins TRBV6-1 and TRBJ1-2; D may be TRBD1 (5 bases). This CDR3 has 12 residues. From germline, CDR1 is MNHNS and CDR2 SASEGT. The V end was cut by 5 bases, the J end by 7 bases, with 11 bases between. The CDR3 bases are TGTGCCAGCAGTTCAGGGACGGGTGGCTACACCTTC. Translation gives CASSSGTGGYTF.

The gene calls are TRBV14 and TRBJ2-1; D possibly matches TRBD1 or TRBD2 (5 bases each). Germline loops: CDR1 SGHDN, CDR2 FVKESK. The CDR3 spans 16 residues. Trimming shortened V by 0 bases and J by 3 bases, and 12 bases separated the two germline ends. The CDR3 nucleotides are TGTGCCAGCAGCCAAGAAGGGGAGCCGGGCTACAATGAGCAGTTCTTC. The encoded protein is CASSQEGEPGYNEQFF.

This chain connects TRBV7-8 to TRBJ1-1; D perhaps matches TRBD1 (5 bases). The V end was cut by 3 bases, the J end by 1 base, with 6 bases between. The CDR3 runs 13 residues. Germline CDR1 SGHVS, CDR2 FQNEAQ. Here the CDR3 DNA reads TGTGCCAGCAGCTTGGGGGAGAACACTGAAGCTTTCTTT. Its translation: CASSLGENTEAFF.

The CDR3: CASSRGGPSYEQYV. The CDR3 region has the DNA TGTGCCAGCAGCAGGGGCGGCCCGTCCTACGAGCAGTACGTC. This sequence joins TRBV7-8 and TRBJ2-7; D is perhaps TRBD1 (5 bases). The V gene lost 5 bases and the J gene lost 1 base, with 12 bases spanning the gap. CDR1 is SGHVS, CDR2 FQNEAQ, per germline. This CDR3 has 14 residues.

The chain couples TRBV18 to TRBJ1-5; unclear D gene. CDR3 length equals 12 residues. V was pared by 2 bases and J by 15 bases, with 14 bases between. The germline gives CDR1 KGHSH, CDR2 LQKENI. CDR3 in amino acids: CASSPSGEMMHF. CDR3 bases: TGTGCCAGCTCACCATCTGGGGAAATGATGCATTTT.

The chain carries TRBV7-2 and TRBJ2-1; TRBD2 is a possible D gene (6 bases). Germline CDR1 reads SGHTA; CDR2 reads FQGNSA. The CDR3 extends over 14 amino acids. Trimming cost V 0 bases and J 8 bases, with 11 bases left between them. CDR3 in amino acids: CASSLAISGYEQFF. In DNA, the CDR3 is TGTGCCAGCAGCTTAGCGATTAGCGGCTATGAGCAGTTCTTC. The entire variable domain, with the rest obtained from reference TRBV7-2 and TRBJ2-1, is as follows: GAGVSQSPSNKVTEKGKDVELRCDPISGHTALYWYRQSLGQGLEFLIYFQGNSAPDKSGLPSDRFSAERTGGSVSTLTIQRTQQEDSAVYLCASSLAISGYEQFFGPGTRLTVL.

The CDR3 DNA follows: TGCGCCAGCAGCCAAGATGTAGACAGGGCAAGAGGCTACACCTTC. Translated, it gives CASSQDVDRARGYTF. This chain joins TRBV4-1 and TRBJ1-2; 7 bases align to TRBD1. The CDR3 loop spans 15 amino acids. The trim removed 0 bases at V and 8 bases at J, leaving 9 bases unmatched. Germline CDR1 MGHRA, CDR2 YSYEKL.

J is TRBJ1-2 and V is TRBV6-5; D may be TRBD1 (5 bases). Germline V CDR1 and CDR2: MNHEY, SVGAGI. The CDR3 extends over 15 amino acids. Trimming removed 6 bases at V and 5 bases at J, with 19 bases between. CDR3 region: CASRVGRQGEYGYTF. The CDR3 DNA follows: TGTGCCAGCAGGGTCGGCCGGCAGGGCGAATATGGCTACACCTTC.

This clone was observed a few times. The CDR3 loop reads CASSPQGGQPQHF. For the CDR3, the DNA is TGTGCCAGCAGCCCCCAAGGGGGTCAGCCCCAGCATTTT. The V call is TRBV7-8, the J call TRBJ1-5; a weak D match, TRBD1 (6 bases). The V end lost 5 bases, the J end lost 6 bases, and 11 bases lay between the germline ends. Germline lookup yields CDR1 SGHVS and CDR2 FQNEAQ. There are 13 residues in the CDR3.

The J gene is TRBJ1-6, the V gene TRBV7-9; D is unclear. Trimming cost V 5 bases and J 6 bases, with 11 bases left between them. Germline V CDR1 and CDR2: SEHNR, FQNEAQ (reference sequence). The CDR3 extends over 14 amino acids. As DNA, the CDR3 is TGTGCCAGCAGCCATGGACGGACTAATTCACCCCTCCACTTT. Amino acids: CASSHGRTNSPLHF. Full variable domain (missing parts from reference TRBV7-9 and TRBJ1-6): DTGVSQNPRHKITKRGQNVTFRCDPISEHNRLYWYRQTLGQGPEFLTYFQNEAQLEKSRLLSDRFSAERPKGSFSTLEIQRTEQGDSAMYLCASSHGRTNSPLHFGNGTRLTVT.

The CDR3 region is CAISESNQGSTEAFF. DNA of the CDR3: TGTGCCATCAGTGAGTCGAATCAGGGAAGCACTGAAGCTTTCTTT. The chain has TRBV10-3 and TRBJ1-1; tentative D call: TRBD1 (5 bases). The CDR3 loop spans 15 amino acids. V shed 0 bases and J shed 4 bases, with 12 bases lying between them. In germline, CDR1 is ENHRY, CDR2 SYGVKD.

The CDR3 loop reads CASSVSGRADTQYF. As DNA, the CDR3 is TGTGCCAGCAGCGTTAGCGGGAGAGCAGATACGCAGTATTTT. The chain has TRBV7-9 and TRBJ2-3; 9 bases line up with TRBD2. The V gene end was trimmed by 5 bases and the J gene end by 4 bases; junction bases not matched to a gene: 4. The CDR3 consists of 14 residues. Per the germline V gene, CDR1 is SEHNR and CDR2 is FQNEAQ (reference sequence).

CDR3 amino acids: CASSPGGGDGEKLFF. As DNA, the CDR3 is TGTGCCAGCAGCCCGGGCGGGGGGGATGGCGAAAAACTGTTTTTT. The chain couples TRBV7-9 to TRBJ1-4, with a weak D call TRBD1 (5 bases). The CDR3 is made up of 15 amino acids. V shed 5 bases and J shed 8 bases, with 18 bases lying between them. The germline V gene encodes CDR1 SEHNR and CDR2 FQNEAQ (reference sequence).

This chain links TRBV2 with TRBJ1-1; D is undetermined. Germline V gene sequence: CDR1 SNHLY, CDR2 FYNNEI. The ends were cut back, 8 bases at V and 5 bases at J, with 15 bases in the middle. CDR3 size: 13 residues. The CDR3 bases are TGTGCCAGCTGTGTCTCCACGGTGACTGAAGCTTTCTTT. Translating it yields CASCVSTVTEAFF. Full variable domain (outside the CDR3, taken from reference TRBV2 and TRBJ1-1): EPEVTQTPSHQVTQMGQEVILRCVPISNHLYFYWYRQILGQKVEFLVSFYNNEISEKSEIFDDQFSVERPDGSNFTLKIRSTKLEDSAMYFCASCVSTVTEAFFGQGTRLTVV.

The rearrangement links TRBV5-1 to TRBJ1-1; D remains ambiguous. CDR3 length: 12 residues. Germline loops: CDR1 SGHRS, CDR2 YFSETQ. Trimming left V 0 bases short and J 1 base short, with 1 base between. CDR3 in DNA: TGCGCCAGCAGCTTGGCGAACACTGAAGCTTTCTTT. This codes for CASSLANTEAFF.

The chain uses TRBV4-1 and TRBJ1-3, with a tentative D call TRBD1 (6 bases). The CDR3 sequence is 16 residues long. V gave up 0 bases and J gave up 0 bases, with 9 bases separating them. CDR1 and CDR2 (germline): MGHRA, YSYEKL. The CDR3 region has the DNA TGCGCCAGCAGCCAAGAAGGGGGGAACTCTGGAAACACCATATATTTT. Translated, it gives CASSQEGGNSGNTIYF.

DNA of the CDR3: TGTGCCAGCAGCCGGGGACTAGCGGGCATCTCCTACGAGCAGTACTTC. Encoded protein: CASSRGLAGISYEQYF. The chain employs TRBV7-2 and TRBJ2-7; the match to TRBD2 covers 12 bases. CDR3 size: 16 residues. Germline loops: CDR1 SGHTA, CDR2 FQGNSA. V lost 5 bases to trimming and J lost 0 bases; unmatched junction nucleotides: 5. Supplemented by reference TRBV7-2 and TRBJ2-7, the full variable domain reads GAGVSQSPSNKVTEKGKDVELRCDPISGHTALYWYRQSLGQGLEFLIYFQGNSAPDKSGLPSDRFSAERTGGSVSTLTIQRTQQEDSAVYLCASSRGLAGISYEQYFGPGTRLTVT.

This sequence joins TRBV27 and TRBJ1-1; D remains unclear. V lost 5 bases and J lost 1, with 14 bases in between. Germline CDR1 and CDR2: MNHEY and SMNVEV (reference sequence). The CDR3 extends over 15 amino acids. The CDR3 loop is CASSPTPNGNTEAFF. In DNA, the CDR3 is TGTGCCAGCAGTCCCACCCCGAATGGGAACACTGAAGCTTTCTTT.

The CDR3 DNA follows: TGTGCCAGCAGGGGGGTATGCGGGAATTCTTCGGGGTGGAGCTACGAGCAGTACTTC. It specifies CASRGVCGNSSGWSYEQYF. V and J are TRBV6-7 and TRBJ2-7, with a weak D call TRBD2 (6 bases). TRBV6-7 is placed among ORFs of uncertain function. V was clipped by 6 bases and J by 3 bases, with 30 bases between them. There are 19 residues in the CDR3.

Only one count was recorded for this clone. The chain recombines TRBV5-1 with TRBJ2-5; 12 nucleotides line up with TRBD2. This CDR3 region has 15 residues. In germline, CDR1 is SGHRS, CDR2 YFSETQ. V dropped 4 bases and J dropped 3; count of bases not matched to a gene: 4. The CDR3, as DNA: TGCGCCAGCAGCATCGGACTAGCGGGGAAAGAGACCCAGTACTTC. Protein sequence: CASSIGLAGKETQYF.